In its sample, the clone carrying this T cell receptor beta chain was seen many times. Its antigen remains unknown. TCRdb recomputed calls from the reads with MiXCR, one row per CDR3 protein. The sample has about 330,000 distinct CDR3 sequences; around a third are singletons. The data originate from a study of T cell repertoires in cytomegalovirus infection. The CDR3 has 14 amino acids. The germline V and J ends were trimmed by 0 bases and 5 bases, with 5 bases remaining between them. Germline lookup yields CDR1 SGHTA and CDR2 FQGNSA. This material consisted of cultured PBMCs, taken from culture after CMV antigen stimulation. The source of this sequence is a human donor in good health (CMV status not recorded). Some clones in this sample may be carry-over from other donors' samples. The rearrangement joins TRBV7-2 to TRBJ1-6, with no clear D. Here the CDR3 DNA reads TGTGCCAGCAGCTTAGCTGGAAATAATTCACCCCTCCACTTT. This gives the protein CASSLAGNNSPLHF. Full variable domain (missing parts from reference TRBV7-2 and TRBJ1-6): GAGVSQSPSNKVTEKGKDVELRCDPISGHTALYWYRQSLGQGLEFLIYFQGNSAPDKSGLPSDRFSAERTGGSVSTLTIQRTQQEDSAVYLCASSLAGNNSPLHFGNGTRLTVT.